This TCR beta chain was sequenced for a study of T-cell reconstitution after alpha-beta-depleted transplantation in children. CDR1 is ENHRY, CDR2 SYGVKD, per germline. The length of the CDR3 is 13 residues. Losses at the gene ends were 3 bases for V and 3 bases for J; bases not matched to a gene: 2. For TCRbeta, the library was prepared with unique molecular identifiers. TCRdb re-analysed the PCR reads in MiXCR, keeping a single row per CDR3 protein. Here the sample spans about 480,000 distinct CDR3 sequences, around 12% being singletons. V is TRBV10-3 and J is TRBJ2-7, with TRBD1 matching 7 bases. The sample was PBMCs from the stem cell graft donor, taken from the stem cell graft. The TCR was taken from a human donor who donated a stem cell graft to a child with combined immunodeficiency. Here the CDR3 DNA reads TGTGCCATCAGTGACCGACAGGGCTACGAGCAGTACTTC. As protein: CAISDRQGYEQYF.